The clone carrying this T cell receptor beta chain came up many times. Its antigen remains unidentified. A second 7 to 11 cycle PCR used barcoded and J-beta primers. Every single cDNA molecule received a tag from a template-switch adaptor with 12 random nucleotides. TCRdb recomputed calls from the 5' RACE reads with MiXCR, one row per CDR3 protein. The table has hundreds of thousands of distinct CDR3 sequences, roughly two fifths seen once. Every donor gave 9 to 10 milliliters of peripheral blood. This CDR3 spans 14 amino acids. The J segment lost 5 bases and the V segment lost 1 base, leaving 2 bases of the junction unmatched. CDR1 and CDR2 from the germline V gene are SGHTA and FQGNSA. The data originate from a study of blood T cells in healthy people across ages. Overall study findings and caveats: TCR beta diversity correlated strongly with naive T cell percentage. PBMCs were not sorted, which prevented a conclusive comparison of naive versus antigen-experienced cells.

The V call is TRBV7-2, the J call TRBJ2-4; 7 bases match TRBD2. The source of this sequence is an older man in good health. Sequenced input: blood. CDR3 loop: CASSLVGGENIQYF. The CDR3 DNA is TGTGCCAGCAGCTTAGTTGGGGGGGAAAACATTCAGTACTTC.